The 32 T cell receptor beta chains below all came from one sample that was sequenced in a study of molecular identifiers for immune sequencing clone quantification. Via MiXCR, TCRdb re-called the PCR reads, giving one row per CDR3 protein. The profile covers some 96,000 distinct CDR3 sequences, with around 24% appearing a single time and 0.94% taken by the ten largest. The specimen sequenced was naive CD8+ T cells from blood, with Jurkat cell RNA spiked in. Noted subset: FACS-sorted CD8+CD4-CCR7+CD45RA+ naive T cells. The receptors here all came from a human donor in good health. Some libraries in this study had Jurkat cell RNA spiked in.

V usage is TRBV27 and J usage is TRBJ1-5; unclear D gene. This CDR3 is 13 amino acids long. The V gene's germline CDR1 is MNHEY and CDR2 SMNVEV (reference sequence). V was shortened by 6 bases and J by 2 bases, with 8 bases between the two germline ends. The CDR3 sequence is CASRGIGNQPQHF. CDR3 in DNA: TGTGCCAGCAGGGGGATTGGCAATCAGCCCCAGCATTTT.

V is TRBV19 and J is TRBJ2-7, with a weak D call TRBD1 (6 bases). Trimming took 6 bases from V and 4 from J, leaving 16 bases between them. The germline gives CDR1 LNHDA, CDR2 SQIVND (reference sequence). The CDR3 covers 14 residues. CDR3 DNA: TGTGCCAGTAGAGACCCGGGACAAGATTACGAGCAGTACTTC. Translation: CASRDPGQDYEQYF. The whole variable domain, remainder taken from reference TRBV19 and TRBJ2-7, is DGGITQSPKYLFRKEGQNVTLSCEQNLNHDAMYWYRQDPGQGLRLIYYSQIVNDFQKGDIAEGYSVSREKKESFPLTVTSAQKNPTAFYLCASRDPGQDYEQYFGPGTRLTVT.

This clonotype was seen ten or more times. The CDR3 DNA follows: TGTGCCAGCAGTTTTCAGGCCTCGGGATCACCCCTCCACTTT. Encoded protein: CASSFQASGSPLHF. This chain connects TRBV27 to TRBJ1-6; no definite D call. Germline V gives CDR1 MNHEY, CDR2 SMNVEV (reference sequence). With 3 bases removed from V and 10 bases from J, the gap between germline ends came to 13 bases. CDR3 length equals 14 residues.

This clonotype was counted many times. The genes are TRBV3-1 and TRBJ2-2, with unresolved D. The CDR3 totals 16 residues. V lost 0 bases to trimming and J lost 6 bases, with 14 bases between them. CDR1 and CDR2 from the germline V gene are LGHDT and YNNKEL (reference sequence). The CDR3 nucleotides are TGTGCCAGCAGCCAAGATGGGGATGCGGTCGCCGGGGAGCTGTTTTTT. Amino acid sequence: CASSQDGDAVAGELFF.

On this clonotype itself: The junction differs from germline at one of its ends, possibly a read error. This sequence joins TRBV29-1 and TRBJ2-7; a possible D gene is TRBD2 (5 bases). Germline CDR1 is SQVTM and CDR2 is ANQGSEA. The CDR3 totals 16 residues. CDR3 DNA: TGCCGCGTCCCCGCCTCCCCGGGCCTAGCCCCCTCCGCGCCGTACTTC. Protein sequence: CRVPASPGLAPSAPYF.

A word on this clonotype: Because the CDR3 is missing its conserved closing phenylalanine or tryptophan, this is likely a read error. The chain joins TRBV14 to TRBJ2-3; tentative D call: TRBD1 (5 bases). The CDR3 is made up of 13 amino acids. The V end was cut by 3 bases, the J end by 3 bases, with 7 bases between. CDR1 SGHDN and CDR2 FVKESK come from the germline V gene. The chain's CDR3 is CASSQGLTDTQYI. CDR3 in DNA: TGTGCCAGCAGCCAGGGGCTGACAGATACGCAGTATATT.

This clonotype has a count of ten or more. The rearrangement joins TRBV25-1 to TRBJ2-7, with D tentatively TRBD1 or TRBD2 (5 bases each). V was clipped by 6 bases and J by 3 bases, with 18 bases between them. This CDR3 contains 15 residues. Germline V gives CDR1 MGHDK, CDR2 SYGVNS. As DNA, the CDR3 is TGTGCCAGCAGATCTTCTCGGGGCTATAGCTACGAGCAGTACTTC. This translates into CASRSSRGYSYEQYF.

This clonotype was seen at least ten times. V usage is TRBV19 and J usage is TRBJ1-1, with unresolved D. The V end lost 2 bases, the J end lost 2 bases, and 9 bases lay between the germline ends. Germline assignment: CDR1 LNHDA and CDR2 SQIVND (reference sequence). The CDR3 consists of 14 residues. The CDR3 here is CASSILNDNTEAFF. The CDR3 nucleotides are TGTGCCAGTAGTATACTTAATGATAACACTGAAGCTTTCTTT.

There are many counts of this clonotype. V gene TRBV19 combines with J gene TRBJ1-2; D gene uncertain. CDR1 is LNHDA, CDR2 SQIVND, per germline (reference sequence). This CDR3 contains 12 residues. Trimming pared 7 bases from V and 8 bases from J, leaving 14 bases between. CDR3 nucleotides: TGTGCCAGTATGGTAGGTCCCTTCGGCTACACCTTC. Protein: CASMVGPFGYTF.

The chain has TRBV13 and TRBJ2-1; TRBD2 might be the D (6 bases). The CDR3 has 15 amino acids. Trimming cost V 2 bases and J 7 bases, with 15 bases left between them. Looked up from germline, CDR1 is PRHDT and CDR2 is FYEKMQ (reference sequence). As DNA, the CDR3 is TGTGCCAGCAGCTTAAAGGGACTTAATCAGAATGAGCAGTTCTTC. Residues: CASSLKGLNQNEQFF.

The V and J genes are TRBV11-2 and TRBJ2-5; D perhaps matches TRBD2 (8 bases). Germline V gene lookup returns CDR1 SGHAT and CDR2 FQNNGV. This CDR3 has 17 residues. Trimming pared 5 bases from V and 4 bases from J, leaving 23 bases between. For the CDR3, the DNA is TGTGCCAGCAGCCCGGGGGGGGCAGGGGGTATAGGAGAGACCCAGTACTTC. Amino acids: CASSPGGAGGIGETQYF.

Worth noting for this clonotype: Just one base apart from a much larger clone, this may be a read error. The CDR3 here is CASSPSVDTEAFF. In DNA form, the CDR3 reads TGTGCCAGCAGCCCTAGTGTGGACACTGAAGCTTTCTTT. This chain joins TRBV7-9 and TRBJ1-1; D is unresolved. The CDR3 loop spans 13 amino acids. V lost 5 bases and J 3 bases, leaving 10 bases between the germline ends. Germline V gene sequence: CDR1 SEHNR, CDR2 FQNEAQ (reference sequence).

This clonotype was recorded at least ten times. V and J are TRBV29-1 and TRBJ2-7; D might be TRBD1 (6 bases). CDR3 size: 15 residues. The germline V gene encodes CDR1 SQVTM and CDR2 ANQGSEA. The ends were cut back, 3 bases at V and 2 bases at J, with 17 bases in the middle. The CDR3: CSVEDDRDTTYEQYF. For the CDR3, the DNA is TGCAGCGTTGAGGACGACCGGGACACAACCTACGAGCAGTACTTC.

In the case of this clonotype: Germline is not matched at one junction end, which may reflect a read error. This chain's CDR3 is CASGQGRGTSYEQYF. For the CDR3, the DNA is TGCGCCAGCGGCCAAGGCAGGGGAACTTCCTACGAGCAGTACTTC. The V gene is TRBV4-1, the J gene TRBJ2-7, with D possibly matching TRBD1 (6 bases). Germline lookup yields CDR1 MGHRA and CDR2 YSYEKL. This CDR3 comprises 15 residues.

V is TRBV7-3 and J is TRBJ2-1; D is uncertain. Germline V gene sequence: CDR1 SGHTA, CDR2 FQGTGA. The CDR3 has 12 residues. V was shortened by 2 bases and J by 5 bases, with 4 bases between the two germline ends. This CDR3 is CASSLPDNEQFF. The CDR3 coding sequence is TGTGCCAGCAGCTTACCAGACAATGAGCAGTTCTTC.

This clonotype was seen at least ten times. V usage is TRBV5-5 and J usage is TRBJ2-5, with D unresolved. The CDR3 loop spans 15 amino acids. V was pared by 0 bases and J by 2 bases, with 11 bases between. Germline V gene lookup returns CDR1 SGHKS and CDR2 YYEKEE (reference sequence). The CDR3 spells CASSLEWVRQETQYF. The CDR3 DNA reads TGTGCCAGCAGCTTGGAGTGGGTTCGGCAAGAGACCCAGTACTTC.

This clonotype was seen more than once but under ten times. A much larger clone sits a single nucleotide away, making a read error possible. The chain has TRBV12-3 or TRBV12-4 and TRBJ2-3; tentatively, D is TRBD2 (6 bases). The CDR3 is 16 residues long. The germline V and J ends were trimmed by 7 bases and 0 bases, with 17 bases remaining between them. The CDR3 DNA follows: TGTGCCAGCAATTTGGAGGGGCGGTTCAGCACAGATACGCAGTATTTT. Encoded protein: CASNLEGRFSTDTQYF.

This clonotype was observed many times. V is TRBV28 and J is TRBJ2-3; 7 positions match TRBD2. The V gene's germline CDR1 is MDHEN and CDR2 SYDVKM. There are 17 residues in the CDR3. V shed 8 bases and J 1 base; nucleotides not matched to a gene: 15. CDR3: CASHGWGRALGTDTQYF. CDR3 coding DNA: TGTGCCAGCCACGGTTGGGGGAGGGCCTTAGGCACAGATACGCAGTATTTT. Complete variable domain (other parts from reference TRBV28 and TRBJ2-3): DVKVTQSSRYLVKRTGEKVFLECVQDMDHENMFWYRQDPGLGLRLIYFSYDVKMKEKGDIPEGYSVSREKKERFSLILESASTNQTSMYLCASHGWGRALGTDTQYFGPGTRLTVL.

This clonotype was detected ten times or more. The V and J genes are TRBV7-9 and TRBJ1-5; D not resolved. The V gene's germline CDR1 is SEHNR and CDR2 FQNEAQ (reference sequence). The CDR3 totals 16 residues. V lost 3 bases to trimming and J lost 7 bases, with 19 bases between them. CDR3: CASSFGGEGNLQPQHF. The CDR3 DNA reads TGTGCCAGCAGCTTTGGAGGAGAAGGGAATTTGCAGCCCCAGCATTTT.

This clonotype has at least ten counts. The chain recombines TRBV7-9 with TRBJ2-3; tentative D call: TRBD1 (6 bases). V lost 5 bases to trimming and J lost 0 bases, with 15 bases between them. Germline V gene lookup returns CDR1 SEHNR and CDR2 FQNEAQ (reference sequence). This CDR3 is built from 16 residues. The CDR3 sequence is CASSGAVGASTDTQYF. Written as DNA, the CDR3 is TGTGCCAGCAGCGGCGCGGTGGGGGCTAGCACAGATACGCAGTATTTT.

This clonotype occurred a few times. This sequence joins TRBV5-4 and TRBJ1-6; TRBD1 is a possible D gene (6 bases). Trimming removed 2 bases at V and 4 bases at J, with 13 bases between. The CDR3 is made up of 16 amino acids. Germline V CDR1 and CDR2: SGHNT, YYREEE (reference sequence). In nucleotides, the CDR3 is TGTGCCAGCAGCTTACTCCCAGGGGATTATAATTCACCCCTCCACTTT. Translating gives CASSLLPGDYNSPLHF.

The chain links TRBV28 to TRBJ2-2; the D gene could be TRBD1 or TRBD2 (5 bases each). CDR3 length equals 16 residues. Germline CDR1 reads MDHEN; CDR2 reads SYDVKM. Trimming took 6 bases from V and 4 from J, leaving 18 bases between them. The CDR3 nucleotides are TGTGCCAGCAGCCCCTCTACCAGGGCGGGCACCGGGGAGCTGTTTTTT. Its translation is CASSPSTRAGTGELFF.

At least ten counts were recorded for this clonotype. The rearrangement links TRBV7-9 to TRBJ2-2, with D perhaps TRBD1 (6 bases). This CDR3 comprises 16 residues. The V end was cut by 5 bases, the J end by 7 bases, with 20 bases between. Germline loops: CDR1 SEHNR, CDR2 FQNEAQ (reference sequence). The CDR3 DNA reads TGTGCCAGCAGCCCCGACCCCGGGACCAGGGGCGGGGAGCTGTTTTTT. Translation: CASSPDPGTRGGELFF. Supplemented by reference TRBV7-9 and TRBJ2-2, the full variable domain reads DTGVSQNPRHKITKRGQNVTFRCDPISEHNRLYWYRQTLGQGPEFLTYFQNEAQLEKSRLLSDRFSAERPKGSFSTLEIQRTEQGDSAMYLCASSPDPGTRGGELFFGEGSRLTVL.

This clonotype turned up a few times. The CDR3 DNA follows: TGCAGCGTTGAGGCGGGGGACCGCTACAATGAGCAGTTCTTC. Residues: CSVEAGDRYNEQFF. The V call is TRBV29-1, the J call TRBJ2-1; 7 nucleotides match TRBD2. Germline loops: CDR1 SQVTM, CDR2 ANQGSEA. The junction had 5 bases not matched to a gene; V was cut back by 3 bases and J by 3 bases. The CDR3 is 14 residues long.

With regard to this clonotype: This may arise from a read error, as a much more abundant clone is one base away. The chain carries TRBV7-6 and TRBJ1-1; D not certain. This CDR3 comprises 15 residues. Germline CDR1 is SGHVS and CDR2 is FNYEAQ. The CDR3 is CASSLDASMNTEALF. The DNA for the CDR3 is TGTGCCAGCAGCTTAGATGCATCCATGAACACTGAAGCTCTCTTT.

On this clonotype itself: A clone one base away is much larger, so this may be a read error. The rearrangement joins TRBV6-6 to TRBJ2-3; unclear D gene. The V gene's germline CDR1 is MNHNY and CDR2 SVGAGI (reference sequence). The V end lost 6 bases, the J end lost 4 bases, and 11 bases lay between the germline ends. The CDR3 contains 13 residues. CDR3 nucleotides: TGTGCCAGCAGCTCCTGGGTGTCAGATACGCAGTATTTT. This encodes CASSSWVSDTQYF.

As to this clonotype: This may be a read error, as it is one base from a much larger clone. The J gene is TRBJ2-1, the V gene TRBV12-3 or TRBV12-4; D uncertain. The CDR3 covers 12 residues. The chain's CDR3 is CASGKSYDEQFF. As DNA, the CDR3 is TGTGCCAGCGGGAAGTCCTACGATGAGCAGTTCTTC.

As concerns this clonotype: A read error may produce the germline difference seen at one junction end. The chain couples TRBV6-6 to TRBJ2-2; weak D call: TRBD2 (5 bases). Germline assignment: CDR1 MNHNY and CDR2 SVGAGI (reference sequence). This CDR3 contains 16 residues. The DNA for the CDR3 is TGTGCCACCACTCTCTTGGGTTTCCCCAACACCGGGGAGCTGTATTTT. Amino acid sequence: CATTLLGFPNTGELYF.

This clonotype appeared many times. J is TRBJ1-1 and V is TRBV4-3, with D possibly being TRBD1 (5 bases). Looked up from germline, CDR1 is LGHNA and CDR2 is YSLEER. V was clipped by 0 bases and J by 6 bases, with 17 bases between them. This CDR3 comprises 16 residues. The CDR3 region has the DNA TGCGCCAGCAGCCAAGACGCGGCGGGGAGGGGTGCTGAAGCTTTCTTT. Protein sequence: CASSQDAAGRGAEAFF.

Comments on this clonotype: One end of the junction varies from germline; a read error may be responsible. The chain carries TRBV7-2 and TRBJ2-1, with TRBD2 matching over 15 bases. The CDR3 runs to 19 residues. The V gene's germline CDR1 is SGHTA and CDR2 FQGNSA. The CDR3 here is CACRPAGLAGGPRYNEQFF. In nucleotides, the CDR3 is TGTGCCTGCAGGCCCGCGGGACTAGCGGGGGGCCCCCGCTACAATGAGCAGTTCTTC.

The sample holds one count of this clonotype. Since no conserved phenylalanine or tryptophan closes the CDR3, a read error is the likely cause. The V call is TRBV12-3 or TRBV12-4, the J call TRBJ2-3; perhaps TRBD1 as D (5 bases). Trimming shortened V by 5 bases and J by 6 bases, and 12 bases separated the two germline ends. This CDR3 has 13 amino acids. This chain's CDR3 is CASSPGFRDTQYL. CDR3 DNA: TGTGCCAGCAGTCCAGGGTTCCGGGATACGCAGTATCTT.

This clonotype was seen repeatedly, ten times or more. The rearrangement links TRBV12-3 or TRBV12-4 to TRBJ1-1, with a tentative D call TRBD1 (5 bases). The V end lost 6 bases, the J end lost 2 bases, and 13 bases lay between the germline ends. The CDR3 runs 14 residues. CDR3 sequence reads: CASRAGLRNTEAFF. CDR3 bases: TGTGCCAGCAGAGCGGGACTGAGAAACACTGAAGCTTTCTTT.